Listed here is a single T cell receptor beta chain. Its antigen remains unidentified. Primers included in the PCR were 60 Vbeta and 13 Jbeta primers. Only in-frame clones appear in the TCRdb table, and some are missing; sequencing was by immunoSEQ multiplex PCR. This sample has about 170,000 clones; 79% occur once, and the top ten carry about 2.5%. This CDR3 contains 18 residues. CDR1 SEHNR and CDR2 FQNEAQ come from the germline V gene (reference sequence). The V segment lost 3 bases and the J segment 6 bases; nucleotides outside the gene matches: 10. These data originate in a study of cytomegalovirus exposure and HLA in healthy donors. General study points: Investigators reported 150 to 200 TCR beta chains as tied to cytomegalovirus.

The sequence was collected from a woman aged 50 to 65 in good health and CMV-seronegative. The rearrangement joins TRBV7-9 to TRBJ2-1; 14 nucleotides match TRBD2. The sequenced sample consisted of PBMCs. CDR3 sequence (DNA): TGTGCCAGCAGCTTTCCCCCGCGCGGGACTAGCGGGAGCAATGAGCAGTTCTTC. The encoded protein is CASSFPPRGTSGSNEQFF. The whole variable domain, filled in from reference TRBV7-9 and TRBJ2-1, reads DTGVSQNPRHKITKRGQNVTFRCDPISEHNRLYWYRQTLGQGPEFLTYFQNEAQLEKSRLLSDRFSAERPKGSFSTLEIQRTEQGDSAMYLCASSFPPRGTSGSNEQFFGPGTRLTVL.